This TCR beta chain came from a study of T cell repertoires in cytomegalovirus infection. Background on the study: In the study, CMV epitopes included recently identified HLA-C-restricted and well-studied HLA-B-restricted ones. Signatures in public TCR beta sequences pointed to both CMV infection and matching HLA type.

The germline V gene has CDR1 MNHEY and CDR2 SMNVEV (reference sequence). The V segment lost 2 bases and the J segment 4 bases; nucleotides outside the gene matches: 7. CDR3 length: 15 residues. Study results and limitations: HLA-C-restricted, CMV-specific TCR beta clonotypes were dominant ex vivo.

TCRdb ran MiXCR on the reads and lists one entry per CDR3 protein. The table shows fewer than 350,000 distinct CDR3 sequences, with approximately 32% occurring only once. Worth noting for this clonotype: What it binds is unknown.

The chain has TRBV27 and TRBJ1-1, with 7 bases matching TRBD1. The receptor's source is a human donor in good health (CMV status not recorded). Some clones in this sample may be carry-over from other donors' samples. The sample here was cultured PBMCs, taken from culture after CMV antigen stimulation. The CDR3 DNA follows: TGTGCCAGCAGTTTAGAGGGTTACAGGGGCACTGAAGCTTTCTTT. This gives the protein CASSLEGYRGTEAFF.